This entry lists 8 T cell receptor beta chains sequenced from one sample in a study of T cell responses to AZD1222 COVID-19 vaccine. TCRdb's copy holds only in-frame clones and misses some; the assay was immunoSEQ multiplex PCR. The sample lists tens of thousands of clones; 70% to 90% were seen once. Sequenced material: peripheral blood, taken on day 0 of AZD1222 vaccination. These receptors originate from an adult in good health.

This chain links TRBV11-2 with TRBJ2-3; possibly TRBD1 or TRBD2 for D (7 bases each). From germline, CDR1 is SGHAT and CDR2 FQNNGV. CDR3 length: 18 amino acids. Trimming stripped 0 bases from V and 4 bases from J, with 20 bases between. This chain's CDR3 is CASSLDLRAGGGPDTQYF. CDR3 nucleotide sequence: TGTGCCAGCAGCTTAGATTTGAGGGCAGGGGGGGGACCAGATACGCAGTATTTT.

This clone was picked up a small number of times. V gene TRBV7-9 combines with J gene TRBJ2-6; the D is unclear. Germline CDR1 SEHNR, CDR2 FQNEAQ (reference sequence). The CDR3 is 15 residues long. Trimming took 1 base from V and 2 from J, leaving 6 bases between them. CDR3 DNA: TGTGCCAGCAGCTTAGACGGAGCTGGGGCCAACGTCCTGACTTTC. Its translation: CASSLDGAGANVLTF. Variable domain in full (rest from reference TRBV7-9 and TRBJ2-6): DTGVSQNPRHKITKRGQNVTFRCDPISEHNRLYWYRQTLGQGPEFLTYFQNEAQLEKSRLLSDRFSAERPKGSFSTLEIQRTEQGDSAMYLCASSLDGAGANVLTFGAGSRLTVL.

This chain uses TRBV11-2 with TRBJ2-7; possibly TRBD2 for D (5 bases). The CDR3 sequence is 14 residues long. V lost 3 bases, J lost 6 bases, and 15 bases lay in between. The germline V gene has CDR1 SGHAT and CDR2 FQNNGV. CDR3 region: CASSFPGNPTEQYF. DNA of the CDR3: TGTGCCAGCAGCTTCCCCGGGAATCCCACCGAGCAGTACTTC.

The chain employs TRBV29-1 and TRBJ2-5, with 12 nucleotides matching TRBD1. The CDR3 totals 16 residues. Looked up from germline, CDR1 is SQVTM and CDR2 is ANQGSEA. Trimming removed 2 bases from V and 4 bases from J; junction bases left unmatched: 8. CDR3 bases: TGCAGCGTTGAACCCCCGGGACAGGGGGCTGTAGAGACCCAGTACTTC. Its translation: CSVEPPGQGAVETQYF.

This clone was seen once. The chain combines TRBV5-4 with TRBJ1-1, with unresolved D. The CDR3 covers 14 residues. Trimming shortened V by 1 base and J by 1 base, and 8 bases separated the two germline ends. Germline lookup yields CDR1 SGHNT and CDR2 YYREEE (reference sequence). The CDR3 DNA sequence: TGTGCCAGCAGCTTGAAGGGCACGAACACTGAAGCTTTCTTT. Amino acids: CASSLKGTNTEAFF. The full variable domain, completed using reference TRBV5-4 and TRBJ1-1, is ETGVTQSPTHLIKTRGQQVTLRCSSQSGHNTVSWYQQALGQGPQFIFQYYREEENGRGNFPPRFSGLQFPNYSSELNVNALELDDSALYLCASSLKGTNTEAFFGQGTRLTVV.

J is TRBJ2-5 and V is TRBV29-1; D gene ambiguous. Trimming pared 4 bases from V and 5 bases from J, leaving 14 bases between. Germline CDR1 and CDR2: SQVTM and ANQGSEA. This CDR3 has 13 residues. In DNA form, the CDR3 reads TGCAGCGTTGTAAGTCCGCCGCGGGAGACCCAGTACTTC. Residues: CSVVSPPRETQYF. Full variable domain (rest looked up from reference TRBV29-1 and TRBJ2-5): SAVISQKPSRDICQRGTSLTIQCQVDSQVTMMFWYRQQPGQSLTLIATANQGSEATYESGFVIDKFPISRPNLTFSTLTVSNMSPEDSSIYLCSVVSPPRETQYFGPGTRLLVL.

The V gene is TRBV5-6, the J gene TRBJ1-2; D unresolved. CDR1 and CDR2 (germline): SGHDT, YYEEEE. The CDR3 spans 11 residues. V was clipped by 2 bases and J by 8 bases, with 7 bases between them. This CDR3 is CASSFSRGYTF. The CDR3, as DNA: TGTGCCAGCAGCTTTTCCCGGGGCTACACCTTC.

V usage is TRBV6-6 and J usage is TRBJ2-7; 7 bases are shared with TRBD2. Germline CDR1 and CDR2: MNHNY and SVGAGI (reference sequence). The CDR3 extends over 13 amino acids. V shed 1 base and J 6 bases; nucleotides not matched to a gene: 3. The CDR3 here is CASSYLGGGEQYV. The CDR3 nucleotides read TGTGCCAGCAGTTACTTGGGGGGGGGCGAGCAGTACGTC.